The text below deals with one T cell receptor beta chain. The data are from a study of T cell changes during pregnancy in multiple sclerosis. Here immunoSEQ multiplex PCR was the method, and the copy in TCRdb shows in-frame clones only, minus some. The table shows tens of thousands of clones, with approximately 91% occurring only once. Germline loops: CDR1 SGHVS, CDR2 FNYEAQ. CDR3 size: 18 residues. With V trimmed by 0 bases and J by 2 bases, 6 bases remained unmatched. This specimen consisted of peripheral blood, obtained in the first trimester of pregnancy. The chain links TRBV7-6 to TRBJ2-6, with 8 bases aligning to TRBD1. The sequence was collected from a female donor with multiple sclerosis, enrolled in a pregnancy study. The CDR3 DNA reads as TGTGCCAGCAGCTTAGCAGGACAGGGTTCGACTGGGGCCAACGTCCTGACTTTC. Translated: CASSLAGQGSTGANVLTF.